These T cell receptor beta chains were read from a single sample in a study of blood T cell repertoires in COVID-19. Clones were sequenced by immunoSEQ multiplex PCR, and TCRdb holds only the in-frame ones, with some missing. This sample has 60,000 to 75,000 clones, with over 75% found just once. Material for sequencing was peripheral blood. These TCRs come from a man aged 40-49 years with COVID-19, enrolled during active disease. The CDR3 runs from the conserved cysteine through the conserved F or W. The order of the fields is J gene, clone size, D gene, V gene, CDR3 DNA, CDR3 protein. A D gene is named only where the DNA matches it firmly. For some rows the clone size is stated as once, few or many, or as a class when expanded; others skip it.

J gene: TRBJ2-7; clone size: .; D gene: .; V gene: TRBV9; CDR3 DNA: TGTGCCAGCAGCGTAGGAGGAGGGTATGGGACCTACGAGCAGTACTTC; CDR3 protein: CASSVGGGYGTYEQYF
J gene: TRBJ2-1; clone size: .; D gene: .; V gene: TRBV6-5; CDR3 DNA: TGTGCCAGCAGTTACCGGCTAGCTAATGAGCAGTTCTTC; CDR3 protein: CASSYRLANEQFF
J gene: TRBJ2-6; clone size: .; D gene: .; V gene: TRBV19; CDR3 DNA: TGTGCCAGTAGGAGGGGAGGTGGGGCCAACGTCCTGACTTTC; CDR3 protein: CASRRGGGANVLTF
J gene: TRBJ2-7; clone size: .; D gene: TRBD2; V gene: TRBV3-1/TRBV3-2; CDR3 DNA: TGTGCCAGCAGCAAAGCGGGGGGGAACTACGCGCAGTACTTC; CDR3 protein: CASSKAGGNYAQYF
J gene: TRBJ2-6; clone size: .; D gene: TRBD2; V gene: TRBV27; CDR3 DNA: TGTGCCAGCAGTTCCAGGTTAAGCGGGGGGGCGGCCTCTGGGGCCAACGTCCTGACTTTC; CDR3 protein: CASSSRLSGGAASGANVLTF
J gene: TRBJ1-3; clone size: .; D gene: .; V gene: TRBV7-9; CDR3 DNA: TGTGCCAGCAGCTTAAGGGGTGGACCCCGCTCTGGAAACACCATATATTTT; CDR3 protein: CASSLRGGPRSGNTIYF
J gene: TRBJ1-1; clone size: .; D gene: .; V gene: TRBV6-1; CDR3 DNA: TGTGCCAGCAGTGACCCACCGGGGAGGCGGAACACTGAAGCTTTCTTT; CDR3 protein: CASSDPPGRRNTEAFF
J gene: TRBJ2-5; clone size: .; D gene: .; V gene: TRBV10-1; CDR3 DNA: TGCGCCAGCAGTGACTCCAAAGGGGTCCAAGAGACCCAGTACTTC; CDR3 protein: CASSDSKGVQETQYF
J gene: TRBJ2-1; clone size: .; D gene: TRBD2; V gene: TRBV7-2; CDR3 DNA: TGTGCCAGCAGCTTAGCGCCTGGACTAGGCCAAGCTGAGCAGTTCTTC; CDR3 protein: CASSLAPGLGQAEQFF
J gene: TRBJ2-2; clone size: .; D gene: TRBD1; V gene: TRBV11-3; CDR3 DNA: TGTGCCAGCAGCTTCAACCCGCTTTTGTTCGGGACAGGGGACACCGGGGAGCTGTTTTTT; CDR3 protein: CASSFNPLLFGTGDTGELFF
J gene: TRBJ1-2; clone size: .; D gene: TRBD1; V gene: TRBV5-1; CDR3 DNA: TGCGCCAGCAGCTTGGCCCTCACAGGGGGCTATGGCTACACCTTC; CDR3 protein: CASSLALTGGYGYTF
J gene: TRBJ2-1; clone size: .; D gene: TRBD2; V gene: TRBV2; CDR3 DNA: TGTGCCAGCAGTGAAGACTTAGCGGGGGACAATGAGCAGTTCTTC; CDR3 protein: CASSEDLAGDNEQFF
J gene: TRBJ1-1; clone size: few; D gene: TRBD1; V gene: TRBV5-1; CDR3 DNA: TGCGCCAGCAGCCCACGTTGGGGACAGGCATCGAACACTGAAGCTTTCTTT; CDR3 protein: CASSPRWGQASNTEAFF
J gene: TRBJ2-7; clone size: .; D gene: TRBD1; V gene: TRBV27; CDR3 DNA: TGTGCCAGCGGAACAGACAGGGTCAACGAGCAGTACTTC; CDR3 protein: CASGTDRVNEQYF
J gene: TRBJ2-7; clone size: .; D gene: TRBD2; V gene: TRBV25-1; CDR3 DNA: TGTGCCAGCAGTGGGGGACTAGCAGGGCGAAACGAGCAGTACTTC; CDR3 protein: CASSGGLAGRNEQYF
J gene: TRBJ2-2; clone size: .; D gene: .; V gene: TRBV5-1; CDR3 DNA: TGCGCCAGCAGCCTTACAGGGATTATGGTGACCGGGGAGCTGTTTTTT; CDR3 protein: CASSLTGIMVTGELFF
J gene: TRBJ2-7; clone size: once; D gene: .; V gene: TRBV6-5; CDR3 DNA: TGTGCCAGCAGTTACGAAGCAGCTAGTCTCTCCTACGAGCAGTACTTC; CDR3 protein: CASSYEAASLSYEQYF
J gene: TRBJ1-2; clone size: .; D gene: TRBD1; V gene: TRBV2; CDR3 DNA: TGTGCCAGCAGTGAAGCCCTTGTACAGGGGGGCGGCTACACCTTC; CDR3 protein: CASSEALVQGGGYTF
J gene: TRBJ2-1; clone size: .; D gene: TRBD2; V gene: TRBV4-2; CDR3 DNA: TGTGCCAGCAGCCAAGATGGCAAGCGGGGGGACGAGCAGTTCTTC; CDR3 protein: CASSQDGKRGDEQFF
J gene: TRBJ1-1; clone size: .; D gene: .; V gene: TRBV6-1; CDR3 DNA: TGTGCCAGCAGTGAAGAACCCAGCGGCACTGAAGCTTTCTTT; CDR3 protein: CASSEEPSGTEAFF
J gene: TRBJ2-7; clone size: .; D gene: TRBD1; V gene: TRBV5-8; CDR3 DNA: TGTGCCAGCAGCAGGGACAGGGGAGCCGAGCAGTACTTC; CDR3 protein: CASSRDRGAEQYF
J gene: TRBJ2-5; clone size: .; D gene: .; V gene: TRBV5-1; CDR3 DNA: TGCGCCAGCAGGAGGGAAGAGACCCAGTACTTC; CDR3 protein: CASRREETQYF
J gene: TRBJ2-5; clone size: .; D gene: .; V gene: TRBV5-1; CDR3 DNA: TGCGCCAGCAGCTTCTGGGAGATGGGAGAGACCCAGTACTTC; CDR3 protein: CASSFWEMGETQYF
J gene: TRBJ2-1; clone size: .; D gene: TRBD2; V gene: TRBV7-9; CDR3 DNA: TGTGCCAGCAGCCCCGGACTAGCTTTTTACAATGAGCAGTTCTTC; CDR3 protein: CASSPGLAFYNEQFF
J gene: TRBJ1-1; clone size: .; D gene: .; V gene: TRBV2; CDR3 DNA: TGTGCCAGCAGGACACAGGGTCTGACTGAAGCTTTCTTT; CDR3 protein: CASRTQGLTEAFF
J gene: TRBJ1-5; clone size: .; D gene: .; V gene: TRBV6-1; CDR3 DNA: TGTGCCAGCAGTGAAGCAGGCGGGTGGGAACAGCCCCAGCATTTT; CDR3 protein: CASSEAGGWEQPQHF
J gene: TRBJ2-7; clone size: .; D gene: .; V gene: TRBV4-1; CDR3 DNA: TGCGCCAGCAGCCAAGATTCGGCAGGGAACTACGAGCAGTACTTC; CDR3 protein: CASSQDSAGNYEQYF
J gene: TRBJ2-6; clone size: .; D gene: .; V gene: TRBV19; CDR3 DNA: TGTGCCAGCCTACAGGGCTCTGGGGCCAACGTCCTGACTTTC; CDR3 protein: CASLQGSGANVLTF
J gene: TRBJ2-5; clone size: .; D gene: .; V gene: TRBV2; CDR3 DNA: TGTGCCAGCAGCGGGGATGTGGGCCAAGAGACCCAGTACTTC; CDR3 protein: CASSGDVGQETQYF
J gene: TRBJ2-2; clone size: .; D gene: .; V gene: TRBV9; CDR3 DNA: TGTGCCAGCAGCCCCCAGACCCGAGGGATGAACACCGGGGAGCTGTTTTTT; CDR3 protein: CASSPQTRGMNTGELFF
J gene: TRBJ1-1; clone size: .; D gene: .; V gene: TRBV6-5; CDR3 DNA: TGTGCCAGCTGCAAGAGGGAGGACACTGAAGCTTTCTTT; CDR3 protein: CASCKREDTEAFF